This T cell receptor (beta chain) was captured in a study of blood T cell repertoires in COVID-19. At the level of the study: Samples came from the United States, Italy and Spain, spanning acute and convalescent COVID-19. T cells, B-cell-depleted T cells, or PBMCs provided the cDNA or gDNA that served as material.

The germline V gene encodes CDR1 SGHAT and CDR2 FQNNGV. Deletions cut 1 base from V and 3 bases from J, with 7 bases between. The CDR3 is 14 amino acids. In Seattle, patients joined the study during active infection and were tracked longitudinally. Authors' processing steps: Amplified reference gene primers provided the basis for estimating nucleated cell counts. Produced via immunoSEQ multiplex PCR; TCRdb's table is partial and in-frame only. The V and J calls and clone size were taken over from that table, and D and trimming were inferred from the DNA. In the table there are more than 300,000 clones, about 90% of which are singletons.

Material for sequencing was peripheral blood. The V and J genes are TRBV11-2 and TRBJ1-3, with D maybe TRBD1 (5 bases). The TCR originated in a woman in her twenties or thirties with COVID-19, enrolled during active disease. The CDR3 is CASSLAGYGNTIYF. As DNA, the CDR3 is TGTGCCAGCAGCTTAGCAGGGTATGGAAACACCATATATTTT.